This T cell receptor (beta chain) was recorded in a study of shared clonotypes between healthy human individuals. General study points: Inspection by rarefaction showed sorted-subset sequencing to be incomplete despite large depth.

TCRdb keeps only in-frame clones here, not all; method: immunoSEQ multiplex PCR. The sample shows about 820,000 clones, almost 95% of them seen only once. As defined, naive CD8 cells were CD45RO-negative and positively selected for CCR7, with terminally differentiated effector memory CD45RA+ cells excluded. This clone came up once. Its matching antigen is unknown. Germline V gene data show CDR1 as KGHSH and CDR2 as LQKENI. Between the trimmed V and J ends, which lost 4 bases and 1 base, there was a span of 8 bases. The CDR3 runs 14 residues. The sample consisted of naive CD8+ T cells sorted from blood. This sequence originates from a man aged 25-40 years in good health. This chain links TRBV18 with TRBJ2-1; D is perhaps TRBD1 (5 bases). This CDR3 reads CASSQTESYNEQFF. The CDR3 region has the DNA TGTGCCAGCTCACAGACAGAATCCTACAATGAGCAGTTCTTC. The full variable domain, rest sourced from reference TRBV18 and TRBJ2-1, is NAGVMQNPRHLVRRRGQEARLRCSPMKGHSHVYWYRQLPEEGLKFMVYLQKENIIDESGMPKERFSAEFPKEGPSILRIQQVVRGDSAAYFCASSQTESYNEQFFGPGTRLTVL.